This entry concerns a single T cell receptor (beta chain). Source study methods: Nucleated cell number was recorded as an estimate derived from reference gene primer amplification. Sequenced by immunoSEQ multiplex PCR; TCRdb stores in-frame clones only, minus some. The V and J calls and the clone size are those of that table, but D and trimming were determined from the DNA. The sample records nearly 200,000 clones, roughly 86% being singletons. CDR3 length: 14 amino acids. Per the germline V gene, CDR1 is SGHDN and CDR2 is FVKESK. With V trimmed by 4 bases and J by 1 base, 2 bases remained unmatched. This sample is drawn from a study of blood T cell repertoires in COVID-19. The overall study: The origin of the acute and convalescent COVID-19 samples was the United States, Italy and Spain. PBMCs, B-cell-depleted T cells, or T cells provided the cDNA or gDNA that made up the material.

This chain joins TRBV14 and TRBJ2-3; 7 bases agree with TRBD1. The sequence derives from a woman aged 70-85 years with active or convalescent COVID-19. The sequencing sample was made of peripheral blood. The CDR3 region is CASSPGQRTDTQYF. The CDR3 DNA reads as TGTGCCAGCAGCCCGGGACAGCGCACAGATACGCAGTATTTT.